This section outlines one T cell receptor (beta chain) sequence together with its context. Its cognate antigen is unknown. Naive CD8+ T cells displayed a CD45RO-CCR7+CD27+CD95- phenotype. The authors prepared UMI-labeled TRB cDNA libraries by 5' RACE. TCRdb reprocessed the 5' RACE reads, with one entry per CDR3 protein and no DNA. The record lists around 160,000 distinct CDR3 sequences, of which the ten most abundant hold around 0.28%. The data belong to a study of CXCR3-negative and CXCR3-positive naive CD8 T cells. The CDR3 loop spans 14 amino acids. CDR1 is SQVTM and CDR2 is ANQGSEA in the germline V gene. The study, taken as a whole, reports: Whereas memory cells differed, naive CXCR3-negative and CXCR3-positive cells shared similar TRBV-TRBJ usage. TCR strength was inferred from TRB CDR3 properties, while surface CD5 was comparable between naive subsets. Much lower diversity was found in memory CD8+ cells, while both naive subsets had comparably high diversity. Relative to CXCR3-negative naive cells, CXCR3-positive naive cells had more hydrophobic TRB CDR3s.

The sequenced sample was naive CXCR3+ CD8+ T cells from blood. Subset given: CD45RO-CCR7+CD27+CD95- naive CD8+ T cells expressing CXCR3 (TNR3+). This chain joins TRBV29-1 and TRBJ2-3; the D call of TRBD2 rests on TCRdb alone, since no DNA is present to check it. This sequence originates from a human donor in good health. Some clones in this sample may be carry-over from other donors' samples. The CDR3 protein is CSLTSGTRTDTQYF.